Below, 22 T cell receptor beta chains from the same sample are listed, as sequenced in a study of response to subunit inactivated influenza vaccine. In TCRdb, the RT-PCR reads were re-called with MiXCR into one record per CDR3 protein. This table has just over 300,000 distinct CDR3 sequences, roughly 22% appearing once. The input for sequencing was PBMCs from blood, taken approximately 20 months after vaccination. The source of these receptors is a man in his fifties or sixties who received an inactivated influenza vaccine.

This clonotype came up a few times. The chain combines TRBV12-3 or TRBV12-4 with TRBJ1-2, with 7 bases lining up with TRBD1. The CDR3 runs to 18 residues. V shed 6 bases, J shed 1 base, and the junction held 17 bases outside the gene matches. CDR3 in amino acids: CASRPPGQAFLFNYGYTF. CDR3 coding DNA: TGTGCCAGCAGACCCCCCGGACAGGCGTTCCTCTTTAACTATGGCTACACCTTC.

This clonotype was seen repeatedly, ten times or more. The chain has TRBV7-6 and TRBJ1-1, with no clear D. Germline-derived CDR1 and CDR2 are SGHVS and FNYEAQ. The CDR3 covers 15 residues. V was trimmed by 4 bases and J by 2 bases, leaving 14 bases between them. CDR3 residues: CASSSPPDLNTEAFF. CDR3 DNA sequence: TGTGCCAGCAGCTCCCCTCCGGACCTTAACACTGAAGCTTTCTTT. The full variable domain, rest sourced from reference TRBV7-6 and TRBJ1-1, is GAGVSQSPRYKVTKRGQDVALRCDPISGHVSLYWYRQALGQGPEFLTYFNYEAQQDKSGLPNDRFSAERPEGSISTLTIQRTEQRDSAMYRCASSSPPDLNTEAFFGQGTRLTVV.

In its sample, this clonotype was seen a few times. The V gene is TRBV9, the J gene TRBJ2-7, with D unresolved. Germline loops: CDR1 SGDLS, CDR2 YYNGEE. This CDR3 contains 13 residues. V was shortened by 3 bases and J by 7 bases, with 14 bases between the two germline ends. For the CDR3, the DNA is TGTGCCAGCAGCGAAGGCCCGAGGACGGAGCAGTACTTC. It encodes CASSEGPRTEQYF.

The genes are TRBV15 and TRBJ1-5, with D uncertain. The CDR3 sequence is 13 residues long. The V and J ends lost 1 base and 4 bases respectively, with 5 bases between them. Germline lookup yields CDR1 LNHNV and CDR2 YYDKDF (reference sequence). The CDR3 DNA sequence: TGTGCCACCAGCAGAGGAGGTAATCAGCCCCAGCATTTT. This sequence encodes CATSRGGNQPQHF.

V and J are TRBV3-1 and TRBJ1-1; 7 bases map to TRBD1. This CDR3 has 15 amino acids. Germline CDR1 reads LGHDT; CDR2 reads YNNKEL (reference sequence). V dropped 5 bases and J dropped 6; count of bases not matched to a gene: 12. The CDR3, as DNA: TGTGCCAGCAGCAGCTTCACAGGGGAAGGGTCTGAAGCTTTCTTT. Translated, it gives CASSSFTGEGSEAFF.

The chain combines TRBV6-1 with TRBJ1-6; no definite D call. Trimming stripped 6 bases from V and 3 bases from J, with 18 bases between. The CDR3 has 17 residues. Looked up from germline, CDR1 is MNHNS and CDR2 is SASEGT. In nucleotides, the CDR3 is TGTGCCAGCAGCCGCACCCAGGAGGCTTTCTATAATTCACCCCTCCACTTT. It translates to CASSRTQEAFYNSPLHF.

The sample holds many counts of this clonotype. The V gene is TRBV7-9, the J gene TRBJ2-1; possibly TRBD1 for D (5 bases). Trimming cost V 1 base and J 3 bases, with 10 bases left between them. This CDR3 is 15 amino acids long. Germline values: CDR1 SEHNR, CDR2 FQNEAQ (reference sequence). The CDR3 sequence is CASSLGVRVYNEQFF. The CDR3 DNA is TGTGCCAGCAGCTTAGGGGTCAGGGTCTACAATGAGCAGTTCTTC.

The rearrangement joins TRBV2 to TRBJ2-7, with 10 bases identical to TRBD2. The germline gives CDR1 SNHLY, CDR2 FYNNEI. The CDR3 spans 14 residues. After removal of 4 bases from V and 4 bases from J, the junction contained 4 bases not matched to a gene. CDR3 sequence (DNA): TGTGCCAGCAGTGGGCCTAGCGGGAGTTACGAGCAGTACTTC. Its protein is CASSGPSGSYEQYF. Filled out from reference TRBV2 and TRBJ2-7, the complete variable domain reads EPEVTQTPSHQVTQMGQEVILRCVPISNHLYFYWYRQILGQKVEFLVSFYNNEISEKSEIFDDQFSVERPDGSNFTLKIRSTKLEDSAMYFCASSGPSGSYEQYFGPGTRLTVT.

This rearrangement joins TRBV7-9 to TRBJ2-7; D is uncertain. The ends were cut back, 5 bases at V and 0 bases at J, with 11 bases in the middle. This CDR3 has 14 amino acids. Germline V gene lookup returns CDR1 SEHNR and CDR2 FQNEAQ (reference sequence). The CDR3 protein is CASSQDATSYEQYF. CDR3 DNA sequence: TGTGCCAGCAGCCAGGACGCGACCTCCTACGAGCAGTACTTC.

This clonotype was observed a few times. The chain employs TRBV4-3 and TRBJ1-2, with TRBD1 identical over 9 bases. The germline CDR1 and CDR2 sequences are LGHNA and YSLEER. With V trimmed by 0 bases and J by 7 bases, 9 bases remained unmatched. CDR3 length: 16 residues. This CDR3 reads CASSQDGGTGKGGYTF. In nucleotides, the CDR3 is TGCGCCAGCAGCCAAGATGGGGGGACAGGGAAAGGTGGCTACACCTTC.

This clonotype was counted only a few times. This chain uses TRBV27 with TRBJ2-2; the match to TRBD1 covers 8 bases. Per the germline V gene, CDR1 is MNHEY and CDR2 is SMNVEV (reference sequence). J lost 7 bases, V lost 6 bases, and 13 bases had no gene match. CDR3 length: 16 amino acids. CDR3 nucleotides: TGTGCCAGCAGCCACGGACAGGGCCTTCTGAGCGGGGAGCTGTTTTTT. Translating gives CASSHGQGLLSGELFF.

The chain uses TRBV7-9 and TRBJ2-1; D is ambiguous. CDR3 length equals 14 residues. Germline lookup yields CDR1 SEHNR and CDR2 FQNEAQ (reference sequence). The V and J ends lost 6 bases and 3 bases respectively, with 12 bases between them. The DNA of the CDR3 is TGTGCCAGCAGGGCCGACGGAATCTACAATGAGCAGTTCTTC. Protein: CASRADGIYNEQFF.

There are many counts of this clonotype. The genes are TRBV11-2 and TRBJ2-5, with D unresolved. Germline lookup yields CDR1 SGHAT and CDR2 FQNNGV. V dropped 1 base and J dropped 4 bases, with 10 bases sitting between them. This CDR3 has 14 amino acids. The CDR3 DNA follows: TGTGCCAGCAGCTTAGGGATGGGATCAGAGACCCAGTACTTC. Amino acids: CASSLGMGSETQYF.

This clonotype was detected ten times or more. The chain recombines TRBV5-1 with TRBJ1-2; no definite D call. V was clipped by 5 bases and J by 0 bases, with 11 bases between them. From germline, CDR1 is SGHRS and CDR2 YFSETQ. This CDR3 spans 14 amino acids. The CDR3 nucleotides read TGCGCCAGCAGTGGTGCACAGTCTAACTATGGCTACACCTTC. Protein: CASSGAQSNYGYTF.

DNA of the CDR3: TGTGCTAGTGGTTTGACTACAGGGAGGAGTTTTCCAGATACGCAGTATTTT. Its protein is CASGLTTGRSFPDTQYF. The chain is built from TRBV12-5 and TRBJ2-3; D might be TRBD1 or TRBD2, each matching 6 bases. Germline CDR1 and CDR2: LGHNT and FRNRAP. The ends were cut back, 2 bases at V and 4 bases at J, with 19 bases in the middle. CDR3 length: 17 amino acids. Supplemented by reference TRBV12-5 and TRBJ2-3, the full variable domain reads DARVTQTPRHKVTEMGQEVTMRCQPILGHNTVFWYRQTMMQGLELLAYFRNRAPLDDSGMPKDRFSAEMPDATLATLKIQPSEPRDSAVYFCASGLTTGRSFPDTQYFGPGTRLTVL.

V is TRBV10-3 and J is TRBJ1-5; 10 nucleotides line up with TRBD1. V lost 3 bases, J lost 7 bases, and 6 bases stayed unmatched. The CDR3 totals 15 residues. In germline, CDR1 is ENHRY, CDR2 SYGVKD. CDR3 loop: CAISDRDRGGQPQHF. CDR3 DNA sequence: TGTGCCATCAGTGACCGGGACAGGGGAGGGCAGCCCCAGCATTTT.

V and J are TRBV12-3 or TRBV12-4 and TRBJ2-7; D might be TRBD1 (6 bases). CDR3 size: 14 residues. The V end lost 4 bases, the J end lost 2 bases, and 12 bases lay between the germline ends. CDR3 coding DNA: TGTGCCAGCAGTTCCCGACAGGAGCCCTACGAGCAGTACTTC. Its translation is CASSSRQEPYEQYF.

The sample holds a few counts of this clonotype. V and J are TRBV29-1 and TRBJ2-3, with D unclear. Trimming took off 4 bases at V and 4 bases at J, with 15 bases between the two ends. There are 14 residues in the CDR3. Looked up from germline, CDR1 is SQVTM and CDR2 is ANQGSEA. In DNA, the CDR3 is TGCAGCGTTGGACGGTCAACTGGCGCAGATACGCAGTATTTT. Its protein product is CSVGRSTGADTQYF.

This chain joins TRBV10-2 and TRBJ2-2; D may match TRBD1 or TRBD2 (5 bases each). This CDR3 has 14 amino acids. From germline, CDR1 is WSHSY and CDR2 SAAADI. Trimming left V 2 bases short and J 6 bases short, with 10 bases between. Here the CDR3 reads CASSEQGSAGELFF. The CDR3 nucleotides read TGCGCCAGCAGTGAGCAGGGTAGCGCCGGGGAGCTGTTTTTT.

The table lists this clonotype with a few counts. The chain employs TRBV4-1 and TRBJ1-1; 9 bases fit TRBD1. This CDR3 contains 15 residues. Germline lookup yields CDR1 MGHRA and CDR2 YSYEKL. The trim removed 2 bases at V and 1 base at J, leaving 2 bases unmatched. CDR3 loop: CASSQWDRANTEAFF. In nucleotides, the CDR3 is TGCGCCAGCAGCCAATGGGACAGGGCGAACACTGAAGCTTTCTTT.

This clonotype was observed at least ten times. The V call is TRBV7-9, the J call TRBJ1-4; D not resolved. V shed 3 bases and J shed 5 bases, with 7 bases lying between them. The germline V gene encodes CDR1 SEHNR and CDR2 FQNEAQ (reference sequence). The CDR3 length is 13 residues. The CDR3 DNA is TGTGCCAGCAGCTTCGGAGGGAATGAAAAACTGTTTTTT. Translation gives CASSFGGNEKLFF.

The chain recombines TRBV28 with TRBJ2-5; D possibly corresponds to TRBD1 (5 bases). Trimming shortened V by 9 bases and J by 3 bases, and 17 bases separated the two germline ends. The germline CDR1 and CDR2 sequences are MDHEN and SYDVKM. This CDR3 has 14 residues. The CDR3 loop is CASLSVGPEETQYF. In nucleotides, the CDR3 is TGTGCCAGTCTTTCGGTGGGGCCTGAAGAGACCCAGTACTTC.